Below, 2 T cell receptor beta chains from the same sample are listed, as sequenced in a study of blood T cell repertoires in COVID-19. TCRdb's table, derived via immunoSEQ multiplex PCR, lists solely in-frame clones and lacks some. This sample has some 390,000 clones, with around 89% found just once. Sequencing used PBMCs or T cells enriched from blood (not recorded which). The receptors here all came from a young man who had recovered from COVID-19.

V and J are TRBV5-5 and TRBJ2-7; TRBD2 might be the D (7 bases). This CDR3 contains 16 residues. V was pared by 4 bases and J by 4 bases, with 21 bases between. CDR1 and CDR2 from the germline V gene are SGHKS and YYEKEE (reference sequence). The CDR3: CASSTPWGGDFYEQYF. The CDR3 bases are TGTGCCAGCAGCACCCCGTGGGGGGGCGATTTTTACGAGCAGTACTTC.

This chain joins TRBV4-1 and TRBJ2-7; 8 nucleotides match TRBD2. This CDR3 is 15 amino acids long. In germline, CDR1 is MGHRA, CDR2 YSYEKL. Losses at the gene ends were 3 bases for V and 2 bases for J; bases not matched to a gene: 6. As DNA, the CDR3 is TGCGCCAGCAGCCAGGAGCGGGAGTGGACCTACGAGCAGTACTTC. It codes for CASSQEREWTYEQYF.